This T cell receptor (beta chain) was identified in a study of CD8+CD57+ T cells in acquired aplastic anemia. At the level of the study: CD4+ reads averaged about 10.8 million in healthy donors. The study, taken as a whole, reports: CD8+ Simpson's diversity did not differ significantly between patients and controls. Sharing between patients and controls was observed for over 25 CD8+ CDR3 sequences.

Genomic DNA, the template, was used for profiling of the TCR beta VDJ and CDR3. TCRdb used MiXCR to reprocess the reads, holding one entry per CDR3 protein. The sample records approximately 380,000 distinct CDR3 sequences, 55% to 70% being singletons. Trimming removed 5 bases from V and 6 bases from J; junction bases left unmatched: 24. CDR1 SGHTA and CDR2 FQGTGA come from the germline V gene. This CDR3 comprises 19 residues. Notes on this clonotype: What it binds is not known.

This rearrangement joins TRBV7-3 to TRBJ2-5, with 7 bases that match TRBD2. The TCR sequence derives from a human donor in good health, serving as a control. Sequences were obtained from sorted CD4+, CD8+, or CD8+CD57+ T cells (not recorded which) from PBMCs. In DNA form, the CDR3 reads TGTGCCAGCAGCGCGTCTCGGGGGTCTAGCGGACCCCTCGGGAAGACCCAGTACTTC. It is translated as CASSASRGSSGPLGKTQYF.